A single sample gave rise to the 26 T cell receptor beta chains below, sequenced in a study of Ad26.COV2.S vaccination and SARS-CoV-2 variants. The treatment: around 19 received Ad26.COV2.S at low or high dose, single or two shots; roughly five received placebo; per-sample allocation not given. Collection of samples fell on day 63 after the first vaccine or placebo injection. Method: immunoSEQ multiplex PCR; TCRdb's copy keeps in-frame clones and lacks some. The table has 380,000 or so clones, 75% to 90% seen once. Specimen: peripheral blood, collected in a trial of Ad26.COV2.S vaccine versus placebo. The receptors were gathered from a person aged 18-60 years who received the Ad26.COV2.S COVID-19 vaccine or a placebo.

This clone was found once. This chain links TRBV4-3 with TRBJ2-6; maybe TRBD1 (6 bases). The length of the CDR3 is 18 residues. Germline CDR1 LGHNA, CDR2 YSLEER. Trimming removed 5 bases from V and 2 bases from J, with 19 bases in between. The CDR3 coding sequence is TGCGCCAGCAGCGACCAGGGGCCTCTGGGTCCTGGGGCCAACGTCCTGACTTTC. It is translated as CASSDQGPLGPGANVLTF.

CDR3 nucleotide sequence: TGTGCCAGCAGTTTAGGCGGGGGCGGATACGAGCAGTACTTC. It yields the protein CASSLGGGGYEQYF. The rearrangement joins TRBV28 to TRBJ2-7; D perhaps matches TRBD2 (7 bases). The CDR3 length is 14 residues. Germline loops: CDR1 MDHEN, CDR2 SYDVKM. With 2 bases removed from V and 4 bases from J, the gap between germline ends came to 12 bases. Based on the CDR3 plus reference TRBV28 and TRBJ2-7, the full variable domain is DVKVTQSSRYLVKRTGEKVFLECVQDMDHENMFWYRQDPGLGLRLIYFSYDVKMKEKGDIPEGYSVSREKKERFSLILESASTNQTSMYLCASSLGGGGYEQYFGPGTRLTVT.

This chain joins TRBV5-4 and TRBJ2-1; 8 bases are shared with TRBD1. CDR3 length: 14 residues. Unmatched junction bases numbered 4, after V lost 5 bases and J lost 3 bases. Germline CDR1 SGHNT, CDR2 YYREEE (reference sequence). The CDR3 loop reads CASRSGGVYNEQFF. In DNA, the CDR3 is TGTGCCAGCAGATCAGGGGGCGTCTACAATGAGCAGTTCTTC.

CDR3 sequence reads: CASSHRTGGDEQYF. The CDR3 nucleotides read TGTGCCAGCAGTCACAGGACAGGGGGGGACGAGCAGTACTTC. J is TRBJ2-7 and V is TRBV9; 10 bases match TRBD1. CDR1 and CDR2 (germline): SGDLS, YYNGEE. There are 14 residues in the CDR3. J was trimmed by 5 bases and V by 5 bases; bases with no gene match: 7. The whole variable domain, filled in from reference TRBV9 and TRBJ2-7, reads DSGVTQTPKHLITATGQRVTLRCSPRSGDLSVYWYQQSLDQGLQFLIQYYNGEERAKGNILERFSAQQFPDLHSELNLSSLELGDSALYFCASSHRTGGDEQYFGPGTRLTVT.

V gene TRBV6-2 or TRBV6-3 combines with J gene TRBJ1-1; D is ambiguous. Trimming removed 2 bases from V and 4 bases from J, with 14 bases in between. Looked up from germline, CDR1 is MNHEY and CDR2 is SVGEGT. The CDR3 is made up of 15 amino acids. The CDR3 DNA reads as TGTGCCAGCAGTTACCCGGACCCCAACCTCACTGAAGCTTTCTTT. Its translation: CASSYPDPNLTEAFF.

V gene TRBV7-9 combines with J gene TRBJ2-7; 9 bases map to TRBD1. Looked up from germline, CDR1 is SEHNR and CDR2 is FQNEAQ (reference sequence). Trimming cost V 6 bases and J 5 bases; bases outside gene matches: 14. CDR3 length equals 16 residues. The CDR3 DNA reads as TGTGCCAGCAGTTCCACAACCGGGACAGGGCTTAACGAGCAGTACTTC. Its translation is CASSSTTGTGLNEQYF.

V and J are TRBV6-6 and TRBJ1-1; D uncertain. V lost 2 bases to trimming and J lost 1 base, with 8 bases between them. The V gene's germline CDR1 is MNHNY and CDR2 SVGAGI (reference sequence). CDR3 length: 14 amino acids. The CDR3 spells CASSYEWRNTEAFF. The CDR3 DNA is TGTGCCAGCAGTTACGAGTGGAGGAACACTGAAGCTTTCTTT.

CDR3 sequence reads: CSASSREGVRNTEAFF. As DNA, the CDR3 is TGCAGTGCTAGTAGCAGGGAGGGTGTCCGGAACACTGAAGCTTTCTTT. The V call is TRBV20-1, the J call TRBJ1-1; weak D call: TRBD1 (5 bases). CDR3 size: 16 residues. V lost 3 bases to trimming and J lost 1 base, with 18 bases between them. Per germline, CDR1 DFQATT and CDR2 SNEGSKA (reference sequence).

This sequence joins TRBV18 and TRBJ2-1, with 10 bases matching TRBD2. This CDR3 region has 15 residues. Germline values: CDR1 KGHSH, CDR2 LQKENI. V trimming: 4 bases; J trimming: 7 bases; junction bases outside the gene matches: 7. This CDR3 is CASSLAGGPQNEQFF. CDR3 in DNA: TGTGCCAGCTCACTAGCGGGAGGCCCCCAGAATGAGCAGTTCTTC.

The V call is TRBV30, the J call TRBJ1-6; D is ambiguous. In germline, CDR1 is GTSNPN, CDR2 SVGIG (reference sequence). V was pared by 2 bases and J by 7 bases, with 15 bases between. The CDR3 totals 15 residues. CDR3 in amino acids: CAWSSRIDSNSPLHF. CDR3 DNA sequence: TGTGCCTGGAGTTCCCGAATCGACTCGAATTCACCCCTCCACTTT.

V gene TRBV19 combines with J gene TRBJ1-1; 8 bases are shared with TRBD1. The CDR3 consists of 12 residues. The junction had 4 bases not matched to a gene; V was cut back by 9 bases and J by 4 bases. The germline V gene has CDR1 LNHDA and CDR2 SQIVND (reference sequence). Here the CDR3 reads CASRTGSTEAFF. The CDR3 coding sequence is TGTGCCAGCCGGACAGGGAGCACTGAAGCTTTCTTT.

The chain combines TRBV7-9 with TRBJ1-1; no clear D. The V gene lost 5 bases and the J gene lost 3 bases, with 10 bases spanning the gap. The CDR3 is 13 amino acids. The germline V gene has CDR1 SEHNR and CDR2 FQNEAQ (reference sequence). CDR3 region: CASSRPGHTEAFF. The CDR3 nucleotides read TGTGCCAGCAGCCGACCCGGGCACACTGAAGCTTTCTTT.

This clone was recorded once. The chain uses TRBV9 and TRBJ2-2; tentative D call: TRBD2 (5 bases). CDR1 and CDR2 from the germline V gene are SGDLS and YYNGEE. The V gene lost 4 bases and the J gene lost 5 bases, with 9 bases spanning the gap. The CDR3 runs 13 residues. The CDR3 here is CASSSRGTGELFF. The CDR3 region has the DNA TGTGCCAGCAGCTCCCGGGGAACCGGGGAGCTGTTTTTT.

This CDR3 is CASGNQPQHF. As DNA, the CDR3 is TGTGCCAGCGGGAATCAGCCCCAGCATTTT. The V gene is TRBV28, the J gene TRBJ1-5; D unresolved. Germline CDR1 MDHEN, CDR2 SYDVKM. Between the trimmed V and J ends, which lost 8 bases and 4 bases, there was a span of 3 bases. CDR3 size: 10 residues.

This clone has only one observation. V usage is TRBV6-6 and J usage is TRBJ1-1; unclear D gene. V lost 2 bases and J lost 1, with 8 bases in between. This CDR3 is built from 14 residues. CDR1 MNHNY and CDR2 SVGAGI come from the germline V gene (reference sequence). In DNA form, the CDR3 reads TGTGCCAGCAGTTACAGGCAGTCGAACACTGAAGCTTTCTTT. This sequence encodes CASSYRQSNTEAFF.

The chain combines TRBV7-8 with TRBJ1-5, with D possibly being TRBD1 (5 bases). V dropped 3 bases and J dropped 4 bases, with 7 bases sitting between them. The length of the CDR3 is 13 residues. The germline CDR1 and CDR2 sequences are SGHVS and FQNEAQ. The CDR3 loop is CASSFSGNQPQHF. The CDR3 DNA follows: TGTGCCAGCAGCTTTTCAGGGAATCAGCCCCAGCATTTT.

This clone was counted a single time. This rearrangement joins TRBV5-1 to TRBJ2-5; 8 bases are a match to TRBD2. Germline CDR1 reads SGHRS; CDR2 reads YFSETQ. CDR3 length: 16 residues. The J segment lost 0 bases and the V segment lost 2 bases, leaving 6 bases of the junction unmatched. CDR3 sequence reads: CASSLDSGAYQETQYF. CDR3 nucleotide sequence: TGCGCCAGCAGCTTAGATAGCGGGGCCTACCAAGAGACCCAGTACTTC.

By sample share, this clone is medium-sized. The chain recombines TRBV5-5 with TRBJ2-7, with 8 bases identical to TRBD2. Germline V lookup: CDR1 SGHKS, CDR2 YYEKEE (reference sequence). This CDR3 spans 14 amino acids. Trimming took 4 bases from V and 3 from J; bases not matched to a gene: 6. The CDR3 loop reads CASSPIAGGYEQYF. The CDR3 coding sequence is TGTGCCAGCAGCCCAATCGCGGGGGGCTACGAGCAGTACTTC. Supplemented by reference TRBV5-5 and TRBJ2-7, the full variable domain reads DAGVTQSPTHLIKTRGQQVTLRCSPISGHKSVSWYQQVLGQGPQFIFQYYEKEERGRGNFPDRFSARQFPNYSSELNVNALLLGDSALYLCASSPIAGGYEQYFGPGTRLTVT.

The chain links TRBV3-1 (or the pseudogene TRBV3-2) to TRBJ1-3; D is unclear. V was pared by 1 base and J by 0 bases, with 13 bases between. Germline assignment: CDR1 LGHDT and CDR2 YNNKEL (reference sequence). The CDR3 runs to 17 residues. CDR3 nucleotide sequence: TGTGCCAGCAGCCAAGCCGTGGAAGGTTTCTCTGGAAACACCATATATTTT. Amino acids: CASSQAVEGFSGNTIYF.

The chain employs TRBV19 and TRBJ2-7; D unresolved. The length of the CDR3 is 11 residues. Germline V CDR1 and CDR2: LNHDA, SQIVND (reference sequence). Deletions cut 8 bases from V and 4 bases from J, with 9 bases between. The CDR3 is CASGLWYEQYF. The CDR3 DNA reads TGTGCCAGTGGCCTATGGTACGAGCAGTACTTC.

The J gene is TRBJ2-3, the V gene TRBV6-2 or TRBV6-3; 8 bases align to TRBD1. The CDR3 covers 15 residues. CDR1 is MNHEY, CDR2 SVGEGT, per germline. The V gene end was trimmed by 2 bases and the J gene end by 5 bases; junction bases not matched to a gene: 6. CDR3 coding DNA: TGTGCCAGCAGTTACCTGGACAGGGCGAAAGATACGCAGTATTTT. It encodes CASSYLDRAKDTQYF.

The rearrangement links TRBV13 to TRBJ1-2; D not resolved. Trimming removed 0 bases from V and 0 bases from J, with 11 bases in between. The length of the CDR3 is 16 residues. From germline, CDR1 is PRHDT and CDR2 FYEKMQ (reference sequence). CDR3 amino acids: CASSLGWADPNYGYTF. CDR3 nucleotide sequence: TGTGCCAGCAGCTTAGGGTGGGCAGATCCTAACTATGGCTACACCTTC.

V usage is TRBV28 and J usage is TRBJ2-1; 10 nucleotides align to TRBD2. The V gene's germline CDR1 is MDHEN and CDR2 SYDVKM. Trimming cost V 3 bases and J 6 bases; bases outside gene matches: 5. CDR3 size: 15 residues. The CDR3, as DNA: TGTGCCAGCAGTTTCACTAGCGGGATTAGCAATGAGCAGTTCTTC. This translates into CASSFTSGISNEQFF.

J is TRBJ1-5 and V is TRBV19; D may be TRBD1 (5 bases). V lost 7 bases and J 0 bases, leaving 13 bases between the germline ends. The CDR3 contains 15 residues. In germline, CDR1 is LNHDA, CDR2 SQIVND (reference sequence). Written as DNA, the CDR3 is TGTGCCAGTATAGGGACGGACCGTAGCAATCAGCCCCAGCATTTT. Translating gives CASIGTDRSNQPQHF.

V usage is TRBV11-3 and J usage is TRBJ1-1, with D perhaps matching TRBD1 (5 bases). The V end was cut by 5 bases, the J end by 3 bases, with 13 bases between. The CDR3 sequence is 14 residues long. CDR1 and CDR2 (germline): SGHNT, YENEEA. The chain's CDR3 is CASSPGGSHTEAFF. The CDR3 region has the DNA TGTGCCAGCAGCCCCGGGGGGAGCCACACTGAAGCTTTCTTT.

The chain combines TRBV10-3 with TRBJ2-2; D unclear. Trimming removed 4 bases at V and 4 bases at J, with 16 bases between. Germline assignment: CDR1 ENHRY and CDR2 SYGVKD. This CDR3 comprises 16 residues. CDR3 DNA sequence: TGTGCCATCAGTGGTATGAGTTCGGGTAGCACCGGGGAGCTGTTTTTT. Its translation is CAISGMSSGSTGELFF.